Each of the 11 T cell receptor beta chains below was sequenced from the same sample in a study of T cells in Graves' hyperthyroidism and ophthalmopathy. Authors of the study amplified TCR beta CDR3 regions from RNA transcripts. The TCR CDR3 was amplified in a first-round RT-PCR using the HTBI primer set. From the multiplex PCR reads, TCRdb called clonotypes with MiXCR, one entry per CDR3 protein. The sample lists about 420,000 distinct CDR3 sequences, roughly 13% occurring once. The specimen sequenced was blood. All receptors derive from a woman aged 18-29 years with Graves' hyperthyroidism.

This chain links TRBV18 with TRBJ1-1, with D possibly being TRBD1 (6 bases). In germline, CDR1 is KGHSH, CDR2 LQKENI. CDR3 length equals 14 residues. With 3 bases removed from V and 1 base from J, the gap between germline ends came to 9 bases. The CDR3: CASSPGHTNTEAFF. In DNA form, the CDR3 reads TGTGCCAGCTCACCGGGACACACGAACACTGAAGCTTTCTTT.

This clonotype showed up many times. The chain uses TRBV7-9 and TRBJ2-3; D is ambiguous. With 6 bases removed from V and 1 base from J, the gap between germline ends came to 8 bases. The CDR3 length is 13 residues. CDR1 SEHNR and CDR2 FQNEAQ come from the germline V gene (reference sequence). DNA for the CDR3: TGTGCCAGCAGATCCAACGGCACAGATACGCAGTATTTT. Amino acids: CASRSNGTDTQYF.

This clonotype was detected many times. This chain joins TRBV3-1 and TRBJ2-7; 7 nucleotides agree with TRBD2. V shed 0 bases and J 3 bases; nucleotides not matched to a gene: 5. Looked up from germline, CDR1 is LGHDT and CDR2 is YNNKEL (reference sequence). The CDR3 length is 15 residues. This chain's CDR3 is CASSQDPSGYYEQYF. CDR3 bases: TGTGCCAGCAGCCAAGATCCTAGCGGCTACTACGAGCAGTACTTC.

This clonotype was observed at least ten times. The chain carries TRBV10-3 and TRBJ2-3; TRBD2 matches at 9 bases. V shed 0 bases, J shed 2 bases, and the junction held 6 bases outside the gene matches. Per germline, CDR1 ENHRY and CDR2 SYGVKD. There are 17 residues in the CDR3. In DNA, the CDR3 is TGTGCCATCAGTGAGTCGACGGAGCGGGAGGTCACAGATACGCAGTATTTT. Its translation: CAISESTEREVTDTQYF.

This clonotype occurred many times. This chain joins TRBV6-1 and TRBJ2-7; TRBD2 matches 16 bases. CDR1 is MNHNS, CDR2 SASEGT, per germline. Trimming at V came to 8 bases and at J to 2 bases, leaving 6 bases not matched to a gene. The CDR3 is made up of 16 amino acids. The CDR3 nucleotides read TGTGCCAGCCCGGGACTAGCGGGAGGGATCCCCTACGAGCAGTACTTC. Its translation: CASPGLAGGIPYEQYF.

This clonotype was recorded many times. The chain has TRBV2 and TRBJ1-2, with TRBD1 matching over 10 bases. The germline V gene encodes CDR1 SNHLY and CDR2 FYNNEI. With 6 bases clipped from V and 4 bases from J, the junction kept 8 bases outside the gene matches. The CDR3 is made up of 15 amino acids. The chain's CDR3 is CASRGPGQGIYGYTF. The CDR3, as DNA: TGTGCCAGCAGGGGACCGGGACAGGGGATCTATGGCTACACCTTC. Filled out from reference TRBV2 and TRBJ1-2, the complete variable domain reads EPEVTQTPSHQVTQMGQEVILRCVPISNHLYFYWYRQILGQKVEFLVSFYNNEISEKSEIFDDQFSVERPDGSNFTLKIRSTKLEDSAMYFCASRGPGQGIYGYTFGSGTRLTVV.

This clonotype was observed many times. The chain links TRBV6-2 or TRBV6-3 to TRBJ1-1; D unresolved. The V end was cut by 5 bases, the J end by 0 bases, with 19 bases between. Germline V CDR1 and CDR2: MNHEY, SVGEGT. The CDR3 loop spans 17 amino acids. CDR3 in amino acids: CASSPPTFPPLNTEAFF. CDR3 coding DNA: TGTGCCAGCAGTCCCCCAACCTTCCCACCTTTGAACACTGAAGCTTTCTTT.

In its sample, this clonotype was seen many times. CDR3 bases: TGCAGTGCTAGAGTCGGGACAGGGCGGGGTGTGAATCCGCCCCCCCGATCCTACGAGCAGTACTTC. It yields the protein CSARVGTGRGVNPPPRSYEQYF. This chain links TRBV20-1 with TRBJ2-7; 9 bases map to TRBD1. The V gene end was trimmed by 1 base and the J gene end by 1 base; junction bases not matched to a gene: 26. Germline CDR1 reads DFQATT; CDR2 reads SNEGSKA (reference sequence). This CDR3 comprises 22 residues.

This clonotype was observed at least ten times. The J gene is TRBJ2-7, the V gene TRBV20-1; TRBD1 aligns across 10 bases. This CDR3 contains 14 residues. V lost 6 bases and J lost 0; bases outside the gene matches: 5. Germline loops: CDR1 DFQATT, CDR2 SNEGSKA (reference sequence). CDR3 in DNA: TGCAGTGCAACGACAGGGGGCAACTCCTACGAGCAGTACTTC. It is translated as CSATTGGNSYEQYF.

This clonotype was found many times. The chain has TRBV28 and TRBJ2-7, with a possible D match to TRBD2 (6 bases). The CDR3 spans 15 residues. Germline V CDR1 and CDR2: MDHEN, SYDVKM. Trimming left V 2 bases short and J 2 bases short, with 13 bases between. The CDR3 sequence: CASSLNPGEAYEQYF. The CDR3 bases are TGTGCCAGCAGTTTAAATCCCGGGGAGGCCTACGAGCAGTACTTC.

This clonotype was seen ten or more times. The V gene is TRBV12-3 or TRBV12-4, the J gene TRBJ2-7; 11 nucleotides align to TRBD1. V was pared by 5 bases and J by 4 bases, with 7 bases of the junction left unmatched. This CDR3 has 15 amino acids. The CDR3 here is CASSAGTGGNYEQYF. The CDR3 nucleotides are TGTGCCAGCAGTGCCGGGACAGGGGGTAATTACGAGCAGTACTTC.